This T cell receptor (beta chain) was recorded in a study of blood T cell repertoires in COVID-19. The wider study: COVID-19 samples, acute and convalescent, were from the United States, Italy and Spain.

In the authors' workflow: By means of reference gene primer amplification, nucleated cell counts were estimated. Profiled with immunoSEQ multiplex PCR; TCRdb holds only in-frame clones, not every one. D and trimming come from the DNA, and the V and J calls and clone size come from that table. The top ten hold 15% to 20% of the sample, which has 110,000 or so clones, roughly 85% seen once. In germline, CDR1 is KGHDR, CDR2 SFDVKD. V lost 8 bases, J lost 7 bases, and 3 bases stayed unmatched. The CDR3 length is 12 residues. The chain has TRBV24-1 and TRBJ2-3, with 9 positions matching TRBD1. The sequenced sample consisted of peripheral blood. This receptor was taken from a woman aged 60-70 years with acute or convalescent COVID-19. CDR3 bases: TGTGCCACCAAGACAGGGGGAAATACGCAGTATTTT. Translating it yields CATKTGGNTQYF.